This T cell receptor beta chain was identified during a study of control samples from healthy donors and cancer patients. The CDR3 has 17 residues. The V segment lost 5 bases and the J segment 7 bases; nucleotides outside the gene matches: 9. Germline assignment: CDR1 SGHVS and CDR2 FQNEAQ. Here immunoSEQ multiplex PCR was the method, and the copy in TCRdb shows in-frame clones only, minus some. This sample has 150,000 to 200,000 clones, with 85% to 95% found just once. This receptor was obtained from a young woman in good health. Sequencing used blood. This sequence joins TRBV7-8 and TRBJ2-1, with 15 bases identical to TRBD2. CDR3 in DNA: TGTGCCAGCAGCCCATGGACTAGCGGGGGGGCCCTAAATGAGCAGTTCTTC. This translates into CASSPWTSGGALNEQFF.